This is a list of T cell receptor beta chains from one sample in a study of response to subunit inactivated influenza vaccine. One entry per CDR3 protein results from TCRdb running MiXCR on the RT-PCR reads. The profile shows a few hundred thousand distinct CDR3 sequences, about 20% of them singletons. Sequencing used PBMCs from blood, obtained 21 months after vaccination. These receptors originate from a man between 50 and 70 years old who received an inactivated influenza vaccine. Both conserved end residues are part of each CDR3. D genes are given only for firm matches. Clone size is stated in some rows and not others, as once, few, many or a class when expanded.

V: TRBV29-1
J: TRBJ2-1
size: few
D: TRBD2
CDR3: CSGSSGTSGYNEQFF
DNA: TGCAGCGGAAGCTCGGGGACTAGCGGATACAATGAGCAGTTCTTC

V: TRBV12-3/TRBV12-4
J: TRBJ1-2
size: NA
D: TRBD1
CDR3: CASSLDRGLSGYTF
DNA: TGTGCCAGCAGCCTGGACAGGGGGCTGTCAGGCTACACCTTC

V: TRBV2
J: TRBJ2-5
size: once
D: TRBD2
CDR3: CASTGLAGVSETQYF
DNA: TGTGCCAGCACGGGACTAGCGGGAGTCTCTGAGACCCAGTACTTC

V: TRBV29-1
J: TRBJ2-7
size: few
D: NA
CDR3: CSVEDVGGQSPYEQYF
DNA: TGCAGCGTTGAAGATGTCGGGGGGCAATCCCCCTACGAGCAGTACTTC

V: TRBV5-6
J: TRBJ2-3
size: NA
D: NA
CDR3: CASSLYGEWVTDTQYF
DNA: TGTGCCAGCAGCTTGTACGGGGAGTGGGTCACAGATACGCAGTATTTT

V: TRBV6-2/TRBV6-3
J: TRBJ2-7
size: NA
D: NA
CDR3: CASSVTGYYEQYF
DNA: TGTGCCAGCAGCGTTACAGGGTACTACGAGCAGTACTTC

V: TRBV18
J: TRBJ2-5
size: few
D: NA
CDR3: CASSLALEETQYF
DNA: TGTGCCAGCTCACTCGCACTTGAAGAGACCCAGTACTTC

V: TRBV5-1
J: TRBJ1-1
size: few
D: NA
CDR3: CASRRVGMNTEAFF
DNA: TGCGCCAGCAGAAGGGTGGGAATGAACACTGAAGCTTTCTTT

V: TRBV18
J: TRBJ1-1
size: NA
D: NA
CDR3: CASSPTTSNTEAFF
DNA: TGTGCCAGCTCACCGACAACTTCCAACACTGAAGCTTTCTTT

V: TRBV20-1
J: TRBJ2-7
size: NA
D: NA
CDR3: CSAGLEQYF
DNA: TGCAGTGCTGGGCTGGAGCAGTACTTC

V: TRBV6-2/TRBV6-3
J: TRBJ2-7
size: few
D: NA
CDR3: CASRHPTPGYEQYF
DNA: TGTGCCAGCAGACACCCTACGCCGGGTTACGAGCAGTACTTC